These 20 T cell receptor beta chains share one sample of origin, sequenced in a study of blood T cell repertoires in COVID-19. Some clones are missing from TCRdb's copy, which holds only in-frame ones; the method was immunoSEQ multiplex PCR. The sample shows approximately 200,000 clones, 70% to 90% of them seen only once. The sequenced sample consisted of peripheral blood. The receptor source for this set is a man aged 18 to 29 with active or convalescent COVID-19.

V and J are TRBV19 and TRBJ2-1; TRBD2 matches 13 bases. This CDR3 has 19 amino acids. J gave up 3 bases and V 3 bases, and 11 bases lay outside the gene matches. From germline, CDR1 is LNHDA and CDR2 SQIVND (reference sequence). The CDR3 DNA reads as TGTGCCAGTAGTATTGAGGGACTAGCGGGATACGCCGTCTACAATGAGCAGTTCTTC. Translating gives CASSIEGLAGYAVYNEQFF.

This chain connects TRBV23-1 to TRBJ2-4, with 7 bases that match TRBD1. TRBV23-1 is annotated as an ORF whose role is uncertain. The CDR3 runs to 14 residues. Germline trimming cut 5 bases from V and 2 bases from J; bases unmatched to any gene: 3. Written as DNA, the CDR3 is TGCGCCAGCAGTGACAGGGTATCCAAAAACATTCAGTACTTC. Protein product: CASSDRVSKNIQYF.

The chain couples TRBV9 to TRBJ1-1; TRBD1 agrees at 9 bases. Germline CDR1 SGDLS, CDR2 YYNGEE. Germline trimming cut 3 bases from V and 6 bases from J; bases unmatched to any gene: 15. The CDR3 is 17 amino acids. CDR3 protein: CASSALGQGHSVSEAFF. The CDR3 DNA is TGTGCCAGCAGCGCCTTGGGACAGGGTCATTCGGTGTCTGAAGCTTTCTTT.

The chain has TRBV15 and TRBJ1-5; D is unclear. The CDR3 runs 14 residues. Germline V gene sequence: CDR1 LNHNV, CDR2 YYDKDF (reference sequence). Trimming left V 4 bases short and J 9 bases short, with 16 bases between. CDR3 nucleotides: TGTGCCACCAGCACCCCGCAGTCCCCGGGGCCCCAGCATTTT. Translating it yields CATSTPQSPGPQHF.

The chain employs TRBV27 and TRBJ2-3; 8 nucleotides agree with TRBD2. CDR1 MNHEY and CDR2 SMNVEV come from the germline V gene (reference sequence). The CDR3 loop spans 13 amino acids. Trimming took 3 bases from V and 4 from J; bases not matched to a gene: 0. Written as DNA, the CDR3 is TGTGCCAGCAGTTTCGGGGGGGCAGATACGCAGTATTTT. Translating gives CASSFGGADTQYF.

As DNA, the CDR3 is TGTGCCAGCAGCTTGGCCCCCAACGGCGGGCAGTACTTC. Encoded protein: CASSLAPNGGQYF. The V call is TRBV5-4, the J call TRBJ2-7; D is uncertain. This CDR3 contains 13 residues. Germline V gives CDR1 SGHNT, CDR2 YYREEE (reference sequence). V was pared by 0 bases and J by 9 bases, with 13 bases between.

This chain joins TRBV4-2 and TRBJ1-6; maybe TRBD1 (5 bases). Germline CDR1 reads LGHNA; CDR2 reads YNFKEQ. V lost 6 bases and J 0 bases, leaving 12 bases between the germline ends. The CDR3 is 16 residues long. Here the CDR3 DNA reads TGTGCCAGCAGGCTCGACAGCAACTCCTATAATTCACCCCTCCACTTT. It codes for CASRLDSNSYNSPLHF.

The rearrangement uses TRBV2 and TRBJ2-2, with D tentatively TRBD2 (6 bases). V was pared by 7 bases and J by 1 base, with 10 bases between. In germline, CDR1 is SNHLY, CDR2 FYNNEI. The CDR3 has 14 residues. The CDR3 DNA is TGTGCCAGCAATTACGGGGGGAACACCGGGGAGCTGTTTTTT. Translated, it gives CASNYGGNTGELFF.

V is TRBV6-5 and J is TRBJ2-7; 9 bases are a match to TRBD1. This CDR3 comprises 15 residues. V trimming: 4 bases; J trimming: 7 bases; junction bases outside the gene matches: 11. Germline V gene sequence: CDR1 MNHEY, CDR2 SVGAGI. CDR3 in DNA: TGTGCCAGCAGTTCGTCCGGGACAGGGAGAAAGGAGCAGTACTTC. Its translation: CASSSSGTGRKEQYF.

The chain uses TRBV6-6 and TRBJ2-3, with 9 bases identical to TRBD1. The ends lost 5 bases at V and 10 bases at J; junction bases unmatched: 10. Germline V gene sequence: CDR1 MNHNY, CDR2 SVGAGI (reference sequence). This CDR3 is built from 14 residues. CDR3 amino acids: CASSARDRVFAQYF. Written as DNA, the CDR3 is TGTGCCAGCAGTGCCCGGGACAGGGTATTTGCGCAGTATTTT.

The genes are TRBV4-2 and TRBJ1-2; D perhaps matches TRBD1 (6 bases). The germline V gene encodes CDR1 LGHNA and CDR2 YNFKEQ. The ends were cut back, 3 bases at V and 4 bases at J, with 18 bases in the middle. This CDR3 is 16 amino acids long. The CDR3 DNA is TGTGCCAGCAGCCAGCCGGGACACCAACGAGGCTATGGCTACACCTTC. It specifies CASSQPGHQRGYGYTF.

V gene TRBV10-2 combines with J gene TRBJ1-5; tentatively, D is TRBD1 (6 bases). V was cut by 8 bases and J by 2 bases, with 10 bases left in between. Germline loops: CDR1 WSHSY, CDR2 SAAADI. The CDR3 is 13 amino acids. For the CDR3, the DNA is TGCGCCAGCCCAGGGGTGCGCAATCAGCCCCAGCATTTT. Translating it yields CASPGVRNQPQHF.

The J gene is TRBJ2-2, the V gene TRBV7-3; D is perhaps TRBD2 (6 bases). Germline V gene lookup returns CDR1 SGHTA and CDR2 FQGTGA. The CDR3 length is 16 residues. Trimming cost V 2 bases and J 0 bases, with 10 bases left between them. The CDR3 protein is CASSLPLASNTGELFF. CDR3 in DNA: TGTGCCAGCAGCTTACCACTAGCATCGAACACCGGGGAGCTGTTTTTT.

This chain links TRBV5-1 with TRBJ2-2; tentative D call: TRBD2 (6 bases). Trimming removed 6 bases from V and 10 bases from J, with 19 bases in between. The CDR3 is 14 amino acids. Germline values: CDR1 SGHRS, CDR2 YFSETQ. CDR3 region: CASTPGTPRKELFF. The CDR3 DNA reads TGCGCCAGCACCCCCGGGACTCCCCGGAAGGAGCTGTTTTTT.

V and J are TRBV6-5 and TRBJ1-2; possibly TRBD1 for D (5 bases). From germline, CDR1 is MNHEY and CDR2 SVGAGI. CDR3 length equals 14 residues. With 5 bases removed from V and 4 bases from J, the gap between germline ends came to 14 bases. The CDR3 nucleotides read TGTGCCAGCAGTCAACCTGGGGGAGGCTATGGCTACACCTTC. The encoded protein is CASSQPGGGYGYTF.

The J gene is TRBJ1-2, the V gene TRBV12-3 or TRBV12-4; D is possibly TRBD1 (5 bases). Trimming left V 10 bases short and J 8 bases short, with 17 bases between. The CDR3 covers 12 residues. This CDR3 reads CATGADESGYTF. The CDR3, as DNA: TGTGCCACTGGGGCCGACGAATCCGGCTACACCTTC.

This clone showed up just once. The chain links TRBV5-1 to TRBJ2-1; D not certain. With 0 bases removed from V and 5 bases from J, the gap between germline ends came to 12 bases. Germline lookup yields CDR1 SGHRS and CDR2 YFSETQ. CDR3 size: 15 residues. The CDR3 region has the DNA TGCGCCAGCAGCTTGGGCGGTCAGATCAACAATGAGCAGTTCTTC. Translated: CASSLGGQINNEQFF.

This clone has more than one count but fewer than ten. CDR3 sequence reads: CASSVAGLGSPLHF. CDR3 in DNA: TGTGCCAGCAGTGTGGCAGGGCTCGGTTCACCCCTCCACTTT. This chain uses TRBV2 with TRBJ1-6, with D maybe TRBD1 (5 bases). The germline V and J ends were trimmed by 4 bases and 9 bases, with 13 bases remaining between them. The CDR3 has 14 residues. The germline CDR1 and CDR2 sequences are SNHLY and FYNNEI. The variable domain in full, completed from reference TRBV2 and TRBJ1-6, reads EPEVTQTPSHQVTQMGQEVILRCVPISNHLYFYWYRQILGQKVEFLVSFYNNEISEKSEIFDDQFSVERPDGSNFTLKIRSTKLEDSAMYFCASSVAGLGSPLHFGNGTRLTVT.

The rearrangement links TRBV11-2 to TRBJ2-5; D may be TRBD1 (6 bases). The CDR3 is 16 amino acids. With 5 bases removed from V and 2 bases from J, the gap between germline ends came to 18 bases. Germline V gene sequence: CDR1 SGHAT, CDR2 FQNNGV. The DNA of the CDR3 is TGTGCCAGCAGCCTGGGGGCCGGAGCGGCACAAGAGACCCAGTACTTC. It specifies CASSLGAGAAQETQYF.

The chain couples TRBV11-1 to TRBJ2-3; 11 positions match TRBD2. This CDR3 comprises 16 residues. Germline CDR1 SGHAT, CDR2 FQDESV (reference sequence). With 5 bases clipped from V and 3 bases from J, the junction kept 7 bases outside the gene matches. The DNA of the CDR3 is TGTGCCAGCAGCCACGAACTAGCGGGAGCAACAGATACGCAGTATTTT. The encoded protein is CASSHELAGATDTQYF.